The present TCR beta chain was sequenced within a study of neoadjuvant anti-PD-1 for oral cavity cancer. Background on the study: Most patients had three to four biweekly doses of 3 mg/kg nivolumab before resection. Patients without progression received a fourth nivolumab dose around day 43, then surgical resection on days 50-56.

The assay was immunoSEQ multiplex PCR, and TCRdb's table has in-frame clones only and misses some. The sample includes about 23,000 clones, approximately 27% seen only once; the top ten take approximately 16%. This clone was observed a few times. The sample's time point: after neoadjuvant nivolumab, at surgical resection. The specimen comprised tumor tissue, sampled after nivolumab (anti-PD-1) treatment. This clonotype was sampled from a person aged 35-79 years with oral cavity squamous cell carcinoma.

The CDR3 DNA follows: TGTGCCAGCAGTTACGGGGGGAGTAGCAATCAGCCCCAGCATTTT. The encoded protein is CASSYGGSSNQPQHF. This chain connects TRBV6-5 to TRBJ1-5; weak D call: TRBD1 (5 bases). The CDR3 covers 15 residues. The germline CDR1 and CDR2 sequences are MNHEY and SVGAGI. Trimming took off 2 bases at V and 0 bases at J, with 8 bases between the two ends.